The 29 T cell receptor delta chains below were found in one sample sequenced in a study of gamma-delta T cells after stem cell transplantation. TCRdb re-processed the RT-PCR reads using CATT. The table lists about 11,000 delta-chain clones, about two fifths of them singletons. Sequencing was carried out using gamma-delta T cells. These receptors all stem from a human donor. It is not recorded whose cells these are; they may come from a transplant donor.

This clone is labeled as medium-sized. The chain employs TRDV2 and TRDJ1; 8 positions match TRDD3. The CDR3 consists of 19 residues. V shed 3 bases, J shed 0 bases, and the junction held 17 bases outside the gene matches. Germline CDR1 reads GEAIGNYY; CDR2 reads EKD. The DNA of the CDR3 is TGTGCCTGTGACCCCAGGTTATGGGGGATCCGGTGGGACACCGATAAACTCATCTTT. Amino acid sequence: CACDPRLWGIRWDTDKLIF.

In this sample, this clone is medium-sized (0.01 to 0.1%). Other DNA sequences in the sample encode the same CDR3. This rearrangement joins TRDV2 to TRDJ1; TRDD3 agrees at 7 bases. V trimming: 1 base; J trimming: 0 bases; junction bases outside the gene matches: 19. The length of the CDR3 is 20 residues. Germline V gives CDR1 GEAIGNYY, CDR2 EKD. CDR3 DNA: TGTGCCTGTGACACTCCACGAACATTAGTACTGGGGTCATACACCGATAAACTCATCTTT. Protein product: CACDTPRTLVLGSYTDKLIF.

As to this clone: A read error may be the cause here, since a much bigger clone is one base away. This sequence joins TRDV2 and TRDJ3; 10 bases map to TRDD3. CDR3 length equals 19 residues. Germline V gene data show CDR1 as GEAIGNYY and CDR2 as EKD. This CDR3 is CACDVLGDIDLWDTRKMFF. In DNA form, the CDR3 reads TGTGCCTGTGACGTCCTGGGGGATATCGACCTCTGGGACACCCGAAAGATGTTTTTC.

V and J are TRDV3 and TRDJ1, with TRDD3 matching 9 bases. The junction had 22 bases not matched to a gene; V was cut back by 5 bases and J by 0 bases. Looked up from germline, CDR1 is TVYSNPD and CDR2 is GDNSRS (reference sequence). CDR3 length: 19 residues. CDR3 protein: CAAYWYWGKYPSYTDKLIF. CDR3 DNA sequence: TGTGCCGCATACTGGTACTGGGGGAAATACCCCTCGTACACCGATAAACTCATCTTT.

About this clone: Possible read error: a much larger clone is one base away. The chain uses TRDV2 and TRDJ3, with a weak D call TRDD3 (6 bases). Per germline, CDR1 GEAIGNYY and CDR2 EKD. The CDR3 length is 17 residues. CDR3 sequence reads: CACDATGIHRDTRHMFF. CDR3 nucleotides: TGTGCCTGTGACGCGACTGGGATCCACAGGGACACCCGACATATGTTTTTC.

About this clone itself: The junction and the germline gene differ at one end; a read error may be behind it. The chain carries TRDV2 and TRDJ2, with 9 bases matching TRDD3. This CDR3 is 15 amino acids long. Germline-derived CDR1 and CDR2 are GEAIGNYY and EKD. The CDR3 DNA reads TGTGCCTGTGACCTTCTGGGGGATCGGGCTGCACACCTCTTCTTT. Protein sequence: CACDLLGDRAAHLFF.

A word on this clone: One junction end disagrees with the germline gene, perhaps due to a read error. V gene TRDV1 combines with J gene TRDJ1; 11 nucleotides agree with TRDD3. Germline CDR1 is TSWWSYY and CDR2 is QGS. CDR3 length: 20 residues. The CDR3 sequence is CAVGELRDYWGIIGNDKLIF. In DNA, the CDR3 is TGTGCTGTTGGGGAACTAAGAGACTACTGGGGGATAATCGGTAATGATAAACTCATCTTT.

The chain uses TRDV2 and TRDJ3, with TRDD3 identical over 11 bases. Germline trimming cut 0 bases from V and 2 bases from J; bases unmatched to any gene: 11. The germline CDR1 and CDR2 sequences are GEAIGNYY and EKD. The CDR3 contains 21 residues. CDR3 region: CACDTEGSAGGYTWDTRQMFF. The CDR3 DNA reads TGTGCCTGTGACACCGAAGGGAGTGCTGGGGGATACACCTGGGACACCCGACAGATGTTTTTC.

This clone is medium-sized. Other DNA sequences in the same sample also yield this CDR3. The genes are TRDV2 and TRDJ3; TRDD3 is a possible D gene (5 bases). CDR1 GEAIGNYY and CDR2 EKD come from the germline V gene. Trimming left V 1 base short and J 0 bases short, with 9 bases between. This CDR3 has 17 residues. CDR3 bases: TGTGCCTGTGACACGGGGGTATTCTCCTGGGACACCCGACAGATGTTTTTC. As protein: CACDTGVFSWDTRQMFF.

This clone was seen more than once but under ten times. The chain combines TRDV3 with TRDJ1, with 11 nucleotides matching TRDD3. The CDR3 length is 16 residues. The V segment lost 4 bases and the J segment 2 bases; nucleotides outside the gene matches: 12. Germline values: CDR1 TVYSNPD, CDR2 GDNSRS (reference sequence). The CDR3, as DNA: TGTGCCTATTCCCGAGTGGGGGATACGAGAACCGATAAACTCATCTTT. Encoded protein: CAYSRVGDTRTDKLIF.

By sample share, this clone is medium-sized (0.01 to 0.1%). The rearrangement joins TRDV2 to TRDJ1; 9 bases align to TRDD3. This CDR3 spans 22 amino acids. Germline V gene sequence: CDR1 GEAIGNYY, CDR2 EKD. Trimming cost V 0 bases and J 1 base; bases outside gene matches: 23. The CDR3 spells CACDTVPNTGGPALLCTDKLIF. CDR3 coding DNA: TGTGCCTGTGACACCGTCCCTAATACTGGGGGACCAGCCTTATTATGCACCGATAAACTCATCTTT.

This clone was recorded a few times. The rearrangement links TRDV1 to TRDJ1; 10 bases are shared with TRDD3. Trimming removed 3 bases from V and 0 bases from J; junction bases left unmatched: 10. Per the germline V gene, CDR1 is TSWWSYY and CDR2 is QGS. The CDR3 is made up of 18 amino acids. The CDR3 loop reads CALGDACTGGSYTDKLIF. In DNA form, the CDR3 reads TGTGCTCTTGGGGATGCTTGTACTGGGGGATCCTACACCGATAAACTCATCTTT.

The gene calls are TRDV1 and TRDJ3; 12 positions agree with TRDD3. The CDR3 is 23 residues long. Germline CDR1 is TSWWSYY and CDR2 is QGS. The ends lost 5 bases at V and 2 bases at J; junction bases unmatched: 19. The CDR3 here is CALGRGLPSTGGYTTWDTRQMFF. The CDR3 region has the DNA TGTGCTCTTGGGAGAGGCCTTCCTAGTACTGGGGGATACACGACCTGGGACACCCGACAGATGTTTTTC.

This clone has a handful of counts. This chain joins TRDV1 and TRDJ1, with TRDD3 identical over 7 bases. Per the germline V gene, CDR1 is TSWWSYY and CDR2 is QGS. V lost 2 bases to trimming and J lost 4 bases; unmatched junction nucleotides: 22. CDR3 length: 20 amino acids. The CDR3: CALGESTTGVYIQDDDKLIF. The CDR3 coding sequence is TGTGCTCTTGGGGAATCTACGACTGGGGTTTATATACAGGACGACGATAAACTCATCTTT.

With regard to this clone: An end of the junction differs from the germline gene, which may be a read error. Other nucleotide sequences from this sample produce the same CDR3. The chain is built from TRDV2 and TRDJ3, with 12 bases that match TRDD3. The CDR3 length is 21 residues. Germline V CDR1 and CDR2: GEAIGNYY, EKD. In nucleotides, the CDR3 is TGTGCCTGTGACCGTGTACTGGGGGATACTCCTCCCCCCTGGGACACCCGACAAATGTTTTTC. Amino acid sequence: CACDRVLGDTPPPWDTRQMFF.

This clone has just a few counts. This chain connects TRDV2 to TRDJ3; 7 bases fit TRDD3. Germline V gene data show CDR1 as GEAIGNYY and CDR2 as EKD. This CDR3 has 23 residues. V was clipped by 3 bases and J by 0 bases; unmatched bases: 22. CDR3 residues: CACDPPPDPTGASYSWDTRQMFF. The CDR3 DNA sequence: TGTGCCTGTGACCCACCCCCCGACCCCACTGGGGCCTCGTACTCCTGGGACACCCGACAGATGTTTTTC.

This clone has more than one count but fewer than ten. V and J are TRDV3 and TRDJ1; the D is unclear. CDR1 is TVYSNPD and CDR2 is GDNSRS in the germline V gene (reference sequence). V lost 5 bases and J lost 2, with 21 bases in between. The CDR3 is 15 residues long. The CDR3 DNA follows: TGTGCCCAAGAAGCATCACGACTGTTTACCGATAAACTCATCTTT. The encoded protein is CAQEASRLFTDKLIF.

For this clone: A read error may be the cause here, since a much bigger clone is one base away. The gene calls are TRDV2 and TRDJ3, with D possibly matching TRDD3 (6 bases). This CDR3 contains 17 residues. Germline CDR1 reads GEAIGNYY; CDR2 reads EKD. CDR3 in amino acids: CACDTGGDSWDTRHMFF. The CDR3 bases are TGTGCCTGTGACACCGGGGGGGACTCCTGGGACACCCGACATATGTTTTTC.

The V call is TRDV2, the J call TRDJ3; maybe TRDD2 (6 bases). The CDR3 length is 20 residues. Germline V gives CDR1 GEAIGNYY, CDR2 EKD. Between the trimmed V and J ends, which lost 0 bases and 20 bases, there was a span of 37 bases. The CDR3 nucleotides read TGTGCCTGTGACACCCCTCTTCCTTCGGCGATGGTGGATAGGACCCCTCTAGTGTTTTTC. This encodes CACDTPLPSAMVDRTPLVFF.

The genes are TRDV1 and TRDJ1; maybe TRDD3 (9 bases). The CDR3 is 19 amino acids. From germline, CDR1 is TSWWSYY and CDR2 QGS. The ends were cut back, 0 bases at V and 7 bases at J, with 27 bases in the middle. CDR3 loop: CALGELNFLLGDLSLKLIF. Here the CDR3 DNA reads TGTGCTCTTGGGGAACTTAACTTCCTACTGGGGGACTTAAGTCTTAAACTCATCTTT.

This clone was detected only once. The chain is built from TRDV1 and TRDJ1; 12 nucleotides align to TRDD3. This CDR3 contains 18 residues. The trim removed 3 bases at V and 1 base at J, leaving 9 bases unmatched. The germline CDR1 and CDR2 sequences are TSWWSYY and QGS. CDR3 nucleotides: TGTGCTCTTGGGGATACGGCTTACTGGGGGATACCCACCGATAAACTCATCTTT. Translated: CALGDTAYWGIPTDKLIF.

The rearrangement uses TRDV3 and TRDJ1, with TRDD3 as a possible D gene (5 bases). The CDR3 extends over 15 amino acids. V gave up 4 bases and J gave up 5 bases, with 23 bases separating them. Germline-derived CDR1 and CDR2 are TVYSNPD and GDNSRS (reference sequence). DNA of the CDR3: TGTGCCTGTAAAGGCGGGGAACCTGCGGCGGATAAACTCATCTTT. It yields the protein CACKGGEPAADKLIF.

This clone has only a few counts. The gene calls are TRDV1 and TRDJ1; 9 nucleotides match TRDD3. Germline CDR1 TSWWSYY, CDR2 QGS. CDR3 length: 21 residues. V shed 0 bases and J 0 bases; nucleotides not matched to a gene: 17. Here the CDR3 reads CALGELRVLRGIPSYTDKLIF. The DNA for the CDR3 is TGTGCTCTTGGGGAACTACGCGTCCTACGGGGGATACCCTCGTACACCGATAAACTCATCTTT.

Regarding this clone: A read error may produce the germline difference seen at one junction end. The J gene is TRDJ1, the V gene TRDV1; TRDD3 matches at 9 bases. Germline loops: CDR1 TSWWSYY, CDR2 QGS. This CDR3 region has 22 residues. CDR3 residues: CAIGEIPAYWGRRPLYTDKLIF. DNA of the CDR3: TGTGCTATTGGGGAAATCCCCGCTTACTGGGGGAGACGACCCCTGTACACCGATAAACTCATCTTT.

This clone showed up just once. A read error may be the cause here, since a much bigger clone is one base away. This chain's CDR3 is CACDLGDLSDKLIF. CDR3 in DNA: TGTGCCTGTGACCTGGGGGATCTGTCCGATAAACTCATCTTT. The genes are TRDV2 and TRDJ1; TRDD3 matches at 9 bases. Per the germline V gene, CDR1 is GEAIGNYY and CDR2 is EKD. V dropped 3 bases and J dropped 3; count of bases not matched to a gene: 4. The CDR3 covers 14 residues.

By share, this clone ranks as medium-sized. The chain employs TRDV2 and TRDJ3; D not certain. The CDR3 has 17 residues. V gave up 4 bases and J gave up 0 bases, with 12 bases separating them. In germline, CDR1 is GEAIGNYY, CDR2 EKD. The CDR3 spells CACDKLVSSWDTRQMFF. CDR3 sequence (DNA): TGTGCCTGTGATAAGTTGGTTAGCTCCTGGGACACCCGACAGATGTTTTTC.

This clone qualifies as medium-sized (0.01 to 0.1%). The sample contains more than one DNA sequence encoding this CDR3. This chain joins TRDV2 and TRDJ1; 9 bases are shared with TRDD3. Germline CDR1 reads GEAIGNYY; CDR2 reads EKD. The CDR3 totals 18 residues. The J segment lost 0 bases and the V segment lost 1 base, leaving 11 bases of the junction unmatched. The CDR3 loop reads CACDTGGIHLPYTDKLIF. CDR3 bases: TGTGCCTGTGACACGGGGGGGATACACCTCCCCTACACCGATAAACTCATCTTT.

V is TRDV1 and J is TRDJ1, with D perhaps matching TRDD3 (6 bases). CDR3 length: 16 residues. Trimming shortened V by 2 bases and J by 5 bases, and 18 bases separated the two germline ends. Germline CDR1 TSWWSYY, CDR2 QGS. The CDR3 DNA sequence: TGTGCTCTTGGGGAATTTTTGGGGGCATGTGGTGATAAACTCATCTTT. Its translation: CALGEFLGACGDKLIF.

As concerns this clone: At one boundary the junction diverges from the germline segment, which might be a read error. This CDR3 reads CARGVPKGPLIF. The CDR3 DNA is TGTGCTCGTGGGGTGCCAAAGGGGCCACTCATCTTT. The rearrangement links TRDV1 to TRDJ1, with a tentative D call TRDD3 (5 bases). Germline V CDR1 and CDR2: TSWWSYY, QGS. CDR3 length equals 12 residues.